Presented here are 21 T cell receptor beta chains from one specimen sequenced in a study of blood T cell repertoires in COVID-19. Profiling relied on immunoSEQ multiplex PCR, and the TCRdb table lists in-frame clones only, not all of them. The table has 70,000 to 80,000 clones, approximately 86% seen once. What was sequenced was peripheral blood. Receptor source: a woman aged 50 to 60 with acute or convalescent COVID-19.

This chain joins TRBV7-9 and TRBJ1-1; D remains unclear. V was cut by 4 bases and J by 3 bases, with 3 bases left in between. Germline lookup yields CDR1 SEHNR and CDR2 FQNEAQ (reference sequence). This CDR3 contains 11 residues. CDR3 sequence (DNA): TGTGCCAGCAGCTCCGACACTGAAGCTTTCTTT. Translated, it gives CASSSDTEAFF.

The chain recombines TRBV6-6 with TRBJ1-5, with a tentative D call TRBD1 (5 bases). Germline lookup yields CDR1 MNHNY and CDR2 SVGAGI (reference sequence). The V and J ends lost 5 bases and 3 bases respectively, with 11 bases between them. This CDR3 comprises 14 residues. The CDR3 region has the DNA TGTGCCAGCAGTCTGGGGCGGGACAATCAGCCCCAGCATTTT. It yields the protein CASSLGRDNQPQHF.

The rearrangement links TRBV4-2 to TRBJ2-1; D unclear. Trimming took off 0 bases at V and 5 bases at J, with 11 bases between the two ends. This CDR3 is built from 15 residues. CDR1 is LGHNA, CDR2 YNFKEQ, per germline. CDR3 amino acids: CASSQDRRANNEQFF. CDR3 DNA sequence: TGTGCCAGCAGCCAAGATCGGAGAGCTAACAATGAGCAGTTCTTC.

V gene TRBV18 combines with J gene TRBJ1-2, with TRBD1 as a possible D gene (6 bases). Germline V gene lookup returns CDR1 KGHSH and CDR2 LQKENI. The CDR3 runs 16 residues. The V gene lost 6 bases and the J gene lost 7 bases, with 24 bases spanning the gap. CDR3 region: CASSLSTGKLDRGYTF. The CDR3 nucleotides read TGTGCCAGCTCTCTTTCGACAGGCAAATTAGATCGTGGCTACACCTTC.

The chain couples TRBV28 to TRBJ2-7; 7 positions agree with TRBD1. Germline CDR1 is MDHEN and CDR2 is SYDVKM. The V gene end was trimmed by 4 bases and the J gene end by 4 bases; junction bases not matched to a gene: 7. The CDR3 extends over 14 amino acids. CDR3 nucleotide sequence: TGTGCCAGCAGTTGGGGACAGAGAGAATACGAGCAGTACTTC. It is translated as CASSWGQREYEQYF.

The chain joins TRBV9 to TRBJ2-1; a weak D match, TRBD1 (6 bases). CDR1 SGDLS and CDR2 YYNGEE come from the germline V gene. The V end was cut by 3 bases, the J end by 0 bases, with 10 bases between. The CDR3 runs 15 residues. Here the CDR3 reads CASSDRDTSYNEQFF. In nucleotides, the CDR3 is TGTGCCAGCAGCGACCGGGACACCTCCTACAATGAGCAGTTCTTC.

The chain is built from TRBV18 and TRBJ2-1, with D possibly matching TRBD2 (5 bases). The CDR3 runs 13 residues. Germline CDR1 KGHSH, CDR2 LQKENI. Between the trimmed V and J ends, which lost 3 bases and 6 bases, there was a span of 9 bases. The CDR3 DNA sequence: TGTGCCAGCTCACCGCAAGGAGGCAATGAGCAGTTCTTC. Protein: CASSPQGGNEQFF.

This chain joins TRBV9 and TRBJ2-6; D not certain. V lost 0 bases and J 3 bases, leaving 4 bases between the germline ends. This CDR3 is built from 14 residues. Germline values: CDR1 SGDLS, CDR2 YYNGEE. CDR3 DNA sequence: TGTGCCAGCAGCGTAGCAGATGGGGCCAACGTCCTGACTTTC. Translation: CASSVADGANVLTF.

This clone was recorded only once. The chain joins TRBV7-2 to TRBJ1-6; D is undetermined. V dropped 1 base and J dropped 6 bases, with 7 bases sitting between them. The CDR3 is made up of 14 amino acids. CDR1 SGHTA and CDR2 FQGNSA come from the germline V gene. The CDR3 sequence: CASSLVHGNSPLHF. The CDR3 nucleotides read TGTGCCAGCAGCTTAGTTCACGGTAATTCACCCCTCCACTTT.

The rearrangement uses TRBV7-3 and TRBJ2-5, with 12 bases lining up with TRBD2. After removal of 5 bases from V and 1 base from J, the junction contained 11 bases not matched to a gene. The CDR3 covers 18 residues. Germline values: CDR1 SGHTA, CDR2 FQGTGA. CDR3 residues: CASSLIPGLAGFQETQYF. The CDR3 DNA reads TGTGCCAGCAGCCTCATCCCCGGACTAGCGGGATTCCAAGAGACCCAGTACTTC.

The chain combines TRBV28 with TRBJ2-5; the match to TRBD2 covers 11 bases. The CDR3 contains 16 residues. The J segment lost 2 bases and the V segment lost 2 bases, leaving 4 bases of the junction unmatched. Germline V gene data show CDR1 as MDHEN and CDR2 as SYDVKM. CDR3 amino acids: CASSLGLAGGQETQYF. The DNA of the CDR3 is TGTGCCAGCAGTTTAGGTTTAGCGGGAGGGCAAGAGACCCAGTACTTC. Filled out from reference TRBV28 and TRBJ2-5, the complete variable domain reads DVKVTQSSRYLVKRTGEKVFLECVQDMDHENMFWYRQDPGLGLRLIYFSYDVKMKEKGDIPEGYSVSREKKERFSLILESASTNQTSMYLCASSLGLAGGQETQYFGPGTRLLVL.

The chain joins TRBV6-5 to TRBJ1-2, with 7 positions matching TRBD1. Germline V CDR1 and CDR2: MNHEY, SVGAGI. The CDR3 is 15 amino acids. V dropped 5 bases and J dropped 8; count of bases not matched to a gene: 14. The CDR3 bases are TGTGCCAGCAGTAGGTCAGGGGGTGACGGGAGCGGCTACACCTTC. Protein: CASSRSGGDGSGYTF.

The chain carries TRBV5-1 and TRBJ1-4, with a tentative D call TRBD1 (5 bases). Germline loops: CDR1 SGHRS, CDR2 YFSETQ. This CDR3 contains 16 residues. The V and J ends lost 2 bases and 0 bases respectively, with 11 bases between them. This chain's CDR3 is CASSFAGDATNEKLFF. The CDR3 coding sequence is TGCGCCAGCAGCTTTGCGGGGGATGCAACTAATGAAAAACTGTTTTTT. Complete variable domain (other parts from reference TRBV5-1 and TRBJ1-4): KAGVTQTPRYLIKTRGQQVTLSCSPISGHRSVSWYQQTPGQGLQFLFEYFSETQRNKGNFPGRFSGRQFSNSRSEMNVSTLELGDSALYLCASSFAGDATNEKLFFGSGTQLSVL.

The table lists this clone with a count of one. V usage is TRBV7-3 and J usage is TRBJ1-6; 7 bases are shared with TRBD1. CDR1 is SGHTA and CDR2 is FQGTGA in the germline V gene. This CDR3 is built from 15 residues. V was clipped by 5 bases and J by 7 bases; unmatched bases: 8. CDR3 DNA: TGTGCCAGCAGCCCACTACCCAGGGGGAATTCACCCCTCCACTTT. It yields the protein CASSPLPRGNSPLHF.

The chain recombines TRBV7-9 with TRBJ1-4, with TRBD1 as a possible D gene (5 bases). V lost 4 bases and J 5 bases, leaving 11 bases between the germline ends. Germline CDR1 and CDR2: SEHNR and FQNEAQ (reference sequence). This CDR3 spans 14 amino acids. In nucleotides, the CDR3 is TGTGCCAGCAGCTATAGGGGCAGAAATGAAAAACTGTTTTTT. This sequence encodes CASSYRGRNEKLFF.

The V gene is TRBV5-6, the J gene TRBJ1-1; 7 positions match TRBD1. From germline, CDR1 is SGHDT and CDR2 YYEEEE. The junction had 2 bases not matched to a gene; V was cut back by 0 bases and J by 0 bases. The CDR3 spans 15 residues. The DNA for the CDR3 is TGTGCCAGCAGCTTGGGACAGGGTATGAACACTGAAGCTTTCTTT. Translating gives CASSLGQGMNTEAFF.

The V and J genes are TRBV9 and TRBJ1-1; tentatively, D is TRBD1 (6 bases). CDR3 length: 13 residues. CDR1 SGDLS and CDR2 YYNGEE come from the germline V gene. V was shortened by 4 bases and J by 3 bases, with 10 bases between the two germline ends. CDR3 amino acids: CASSPGQHTEAFF. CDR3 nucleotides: TGTGCCAGCAGCCCCGGACAGCACACTGAAGCTTTCTTT.

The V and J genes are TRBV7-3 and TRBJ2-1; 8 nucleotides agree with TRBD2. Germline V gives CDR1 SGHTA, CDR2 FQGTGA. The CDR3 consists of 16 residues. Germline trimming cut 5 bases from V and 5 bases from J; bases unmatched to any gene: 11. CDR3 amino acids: CASSLTAGASNNEQFF. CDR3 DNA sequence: TGTGCCAGCAGCCTGACAGCGGGGGCCTCGAACAATGAGCAGTTCTTC. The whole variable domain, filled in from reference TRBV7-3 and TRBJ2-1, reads GAGVSQTPSNKVTEKGKYVELRCDPISGHTALYWYRQSLGQGPEFLIYFQGTGAADDSGLPNDRFFAVRPEGSVSTLKIQRTERGDSAVYLCASSLTAGASNNEQFFGPGTRLTVL.

This CDR3 is CSVYGTSNEQYF. The CDR3 DNA reads as TGCAGCGTCTACGGGACTAGCAACGAGCAGTACTTC. V and J are TRBV29-1 and TRBJ2-7; the match to TRBD2 covers 9 bases. After removal of 6 bases from V and 5 bases from J, the junction contained 5 bases not matched to a gene. Germline lookup yields CDR1 SQVTM and CDR2 ANQGSEA. The length of the CDR3 is 12 residues.

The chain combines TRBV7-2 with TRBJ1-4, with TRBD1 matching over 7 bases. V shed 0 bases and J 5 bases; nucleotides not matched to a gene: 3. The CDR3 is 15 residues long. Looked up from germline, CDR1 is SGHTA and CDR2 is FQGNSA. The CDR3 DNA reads TGTGCCAGCAGCTTAGCGGGACAGCAAAATGAAAAACTGTTTTTT. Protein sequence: CASSLAGQQNEKLFF. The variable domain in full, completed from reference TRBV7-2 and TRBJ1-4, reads GAGVSQSPSNKVTEKGKDVELRCDPISGHTALYWYRQSLGQGLEFLIYFQGNSAPDKSGLPSDRFSAERTGGSVSTLTIQRTQQEDSAVYLCASSLAGQQNEKLFFGSGTQLSVL.

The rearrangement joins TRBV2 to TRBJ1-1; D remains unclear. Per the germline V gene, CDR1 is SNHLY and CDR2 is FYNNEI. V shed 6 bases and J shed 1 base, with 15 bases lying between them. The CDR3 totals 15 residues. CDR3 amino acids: CASSDDLGENTEAFF. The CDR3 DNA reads TGTGCCAGCAGCGACGATTTGGGAGAGAACACTGAAGCTTTCTTT.